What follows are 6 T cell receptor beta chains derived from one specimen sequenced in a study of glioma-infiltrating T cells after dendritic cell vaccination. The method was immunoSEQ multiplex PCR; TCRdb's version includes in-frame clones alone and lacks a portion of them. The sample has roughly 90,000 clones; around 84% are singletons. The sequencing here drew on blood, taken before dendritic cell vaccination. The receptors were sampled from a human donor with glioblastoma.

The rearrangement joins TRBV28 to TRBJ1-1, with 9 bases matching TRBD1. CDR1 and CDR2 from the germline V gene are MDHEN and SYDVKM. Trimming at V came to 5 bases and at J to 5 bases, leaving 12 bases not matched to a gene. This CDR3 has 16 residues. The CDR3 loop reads CASSLITTGGRTEAFF. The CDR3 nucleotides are TGTGCCAGCAGTCTAATAACGACAGGGGGGAGGACTGAAGCTTTCTTT. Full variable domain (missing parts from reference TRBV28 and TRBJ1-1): DVKVTQSSRYLVKRTGEKVFLECVQDMDHENMFWYRQDPGLGLRLIYFSYDVKMKEKGDIPEGYSVSREKKERFSLILESASTNQTSMYLCASSLITTGGRTEAFFGQGTRLTVV.

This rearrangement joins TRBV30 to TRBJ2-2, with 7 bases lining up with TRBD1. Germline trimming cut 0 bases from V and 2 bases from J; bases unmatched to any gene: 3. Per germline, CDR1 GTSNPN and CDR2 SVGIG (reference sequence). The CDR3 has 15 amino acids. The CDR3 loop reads CAWSVGTVNTGELFF. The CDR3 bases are TGTGCCTGGAGTGTTGGGACAGTCAACACCGGGGAGCTGTTTTTT.

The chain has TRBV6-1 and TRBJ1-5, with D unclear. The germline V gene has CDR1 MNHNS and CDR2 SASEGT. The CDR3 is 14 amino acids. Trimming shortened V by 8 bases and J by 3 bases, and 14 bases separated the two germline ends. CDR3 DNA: TGTGCCAGCCTCCGGGGTTCCTTCAATCAGCCCCAGCATTTT. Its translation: CASLRGSFNQPQHF.

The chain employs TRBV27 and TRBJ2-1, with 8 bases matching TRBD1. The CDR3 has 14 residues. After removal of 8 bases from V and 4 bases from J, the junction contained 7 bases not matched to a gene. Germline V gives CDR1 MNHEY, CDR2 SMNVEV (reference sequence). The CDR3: CASVRTGNYNEQFF. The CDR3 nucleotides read TGTGCCAGCGTCAGGACAGGGAATTACAATGAGCAGTTCTTC.

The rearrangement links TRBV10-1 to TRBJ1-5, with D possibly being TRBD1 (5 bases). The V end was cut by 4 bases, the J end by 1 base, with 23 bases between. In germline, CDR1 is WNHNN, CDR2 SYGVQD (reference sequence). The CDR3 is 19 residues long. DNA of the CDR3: TGCGCCAGCAGTGTTGCGGGAACCGAGGGGAGAGGGAGCAATCAGCCCCAGCATTTT. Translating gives CASSVAGTEGRGSNQPQHF.

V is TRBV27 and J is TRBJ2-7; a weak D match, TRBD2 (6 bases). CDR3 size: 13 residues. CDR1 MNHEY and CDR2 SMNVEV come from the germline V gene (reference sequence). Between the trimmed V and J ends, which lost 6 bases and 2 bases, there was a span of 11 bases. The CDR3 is CASSMGTPYEQYF. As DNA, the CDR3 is TGTGCCAGCAGCATGGGGACTCCCTACGAGCAGTACTTC.